Listed below are T cell receptor beta chains from one sample, sequenced in a study of vaccination effects on CD4 cells after COVID-19. These receptors have no known antigen. Sequencing was performed with immunoSEQ multiplex PCR; in TCRdb, only in-frame clones are kept and a portion is missing. Found here are 77,000 or so clones, under 80% of them singletons; the top ten hold roughly a tenth. Material: CD4+ T cells from PBMCs cultured with SARS-CoV-2 spike peptides, obtained before COVID-19 vaccination. The origin of the receptors is a human donor who received a COVID-19 vaccine. Each CDR3 is given with its conserved first and last residue. The D gene is left open where the match is weak. Only part of the rows carry a size: once, few, many, or a class if the clone is expanded.

j_call	d_call	cdr3_length	clone_size	v_call	cdr3_nt	cdr3_aa
TRBJ1-2	.	13	once	TRBV24-1	TGTGCCACCAGTCTATTTCGGGGGAAGGGCTACACCTTC	CATSLFRGKGYTF
TRBJ2-6	.	16	.	TRBV7-7	TGTGCCAGCAGCCCCATAATGGGCTCTGGGGCCAACGTCCTGACTTTC	CASSPIMGSGANVLTF
TRBJ2-3	.	15	once	TRBV7-2	TGTGCCAGCAGCTTAGCCTCATTGGGGACAGATACGCAGTATTTT	CASSLASLGTDTQYF
TRBJ1-5	.	17	.	TRBV5-5	TGTGCCAGCAGCTTGGACGGCGCGGGCGAAGGGGATCAGCCCCAGCATTTT	CASSLDGAGEGDQPQHF
TRBJ2-5	.	13	.	TRBV7-2	TGTGCCAGCAGCTCAGACAGGCGAGAGACCCAGTACTTC	CASSSDRRETQYF
TRBJ2-3	.	13	.	TRBV7-3	TGTGCCAGCAGCTTACAGGGGGGAGATACGCAGTATTTT	CASSLQGGDTQYF
TRBJ2-2	TRBD1	16	.	TRBV19	TGTGCCAGTAGGTTGTCCGGGACAGGCAACACCGGGGAGCTGTTTTTT	CASRLSGTGNTGELFF
TRBJ2-4	TRBD2	15	.	TRBV18	TGTGCCAGCTCACCAAGGACTAGCGGGGGGCAACTACAGTACTTC	CASSPRTSGGQLQYF
TRBJ2-1	.	15	.	TRBV21-1	TGTGCCAGCAAAGTGCGGGACAGGGGTCTATATGAGCAGTTCTTC	CASKVRDRGLYEQFF
TRBJ2-1	.	15	.	TRBV9	TGTGCCAGCAGCGTAGATCCAGGGAACTACAATGAGCAGTTCTTC	CASSVDPGNYNEQFF
TRBJ1-1	.	15	.	TRBV20-1	TGCAGTGCTAGTGCAGGTCACCCCATGAACACTGAAGCTTTCTTT	CSASAGHPMNTEAFF
TRBJ1-2	TRBD1	14	once	TRBV11-3	TGTGCCAGCAGCAAAACCGGGACAGGGAGAACTCTTACCTTC	CASSKTGTGRTLTF
TRBJ2-1	TRBD2	15	.	TRBV6-5	TGTGCCAGCAGTTACACCGGACTAGCGGGGACTGAGCAGTTCTTC	CASSYTGLAGTEQFF
TRBJ2-4	TRBD1	16	.	TRBV19	TGTGCCAGTAGTCCATACCAGGGGGCGGCCAAAAACATTCAGTACTTC	CASSPYQGAAKNIQYF
TRBJ2-2	TRBD1	16	.	TRBV5-4	TGTGCCAGCAGCCCGAAGGGGACAGGTGCCACCGGGGAGCTGTTTTTT	CASSPKGTGATGELFF
TRBJ2-2	.	16	.	TRBV5-1	TGCGCCAGCAGCCCCCCGGGGGGCGCGGACACCGGGGAGCTGTTTTTT	CASSPPGGADTGELFF
TRBJ1-6	.	16	.	TRBV23-1	TGCGCCAGCAGCCCACCCCAGAGCTCCTATAATTCACCCCTCCACTTT	CASSPPQSSYNSPLHF
TRBJ1-2	TRBD1	15	.	TRBV6-5	TGTGCCAGCAGAACTACCGGGACAGGGGCGGAGGGCTACACCTTC	CASRTTGTGAEGYTF
TRBJ1-5	.	14	few	TRBV18	TGTGCCAGCTCACCTCAGGGGACTAATCAGCCCCAGCATTTT	CASSPQGTNQPQHF
TRBJ2-3	.	14	.	TRBV7-9	TGTGCCAGCATGTACCAGGGGCGCACAGATACGCAGTATTTT	CASMYQGRTDTQYF
TRBJ2-1	TRBD2	16	.	TRBV6-5	TGTGCCAGCAGTTCTTATCAGCGGGGGGAATACAATGAGCAGTTCTTC	CASSSYQRGEYNEQFF
TRBJ2-5	TRBD2	15	.	TRBV7-9	TGTGCCAGCAGCTTGGCTAGCGGGGTCCAAGAGACCCAGTACTTC	CASSLASGVQETQYF
TRBJ2-1	TRBD2	17	.	TRBV18	TGTGCCAGCTCTCGGACTAGCGGGGGCCCCTCCTACAATGAGCAGTTCTTC	CASSRTSGGPSYNEQFF
TRBJ1-2	.	13	.	TRBV7-2	TGTGCCAGCAGCTTAGGGGCGGGGACCCGCTACACCTTC	CASSLGAGTRYTF
TRBJ2-5	.	12	.	TRBV14	TGTGCCAGCAGCCAAGTCAGAGGAACCCAGTACTTC	CASSQVRGTQYF
TRBJ1-4	TRBD1	13	.	TRBV6-5	TGTGCCAGCATAAGGGGACAGAATGAAAAACTGTTTTTT	CASIRGQNEKLFF
TRBJ2-5	.	15	.	TRBV10-1	TGCGCCAGCAGTGAGTTCGGGGGAACCCAAGAGACCCAGTACTTC	CASSEFGGTQETQYF
TRBJ1-2	.	11	few	TRBV29-1	TGCAGCGTTGGACTGGGCTATGGCTACACCTTC	CSVGLGYGYTF
TRBJ2-1	TRBD1	15	.	TRBV6-2/TRBV6-3	TGTGCCAGCAGTTACGGACAGGGGGCCTACAATGAGCAGTTCTTC	CASSYGQGAYNEQFF
TRBJ2-3	TRBD2	16	once	TRBV9	TGTGCCAGCAGCGTAGGGACTAGCGGCGTTCTGGATACGCAGTATTTT	CASSVGTSGVLDTQYF
TRBJ1-4	TRBD1	13	few	TRBV9	TGTGCCAGCAGCCCGCAGGGGGCGCGGGGGATGTTTTTT	CASSPQGARGMFF
TRBJ1-2	.	12	.	TRBV28	TGTGCCAGCAGGGGGGGCCACTATGGCTACACCTTC	CASRGGHYGYTF
TRBJ1-2	.	13	.	TRBV3-1/TRBV3-2	TGTGCCAGCAGCCCACGAAGTTACTATGGCTACACCTTC	CASSPRSYYGYTF
TRBJ2-3	TRBD2	16	once	TRBV5-1	TGCGCCAGCAGCTTGGGGGCTAGCGGGGCGGGAGATACGCAGTATTTT	CASSLGASGAGDTQYF
TRBJ1-6	.	14	.	TRBV30	TGTGCCTTCGAGGACACAACCAATAATTCACCCCTCCACTTT	CAFEDTTNNSPLHF
TRBJ2-1	TRBD2	17	.	TRBV6-1	TGTGCCAGCAGTGCACCTAGCGGGAGTATATCCTACAATGAGCAGTTCTTC	CASSAPSGSISYNEQFF
TRBJ2-2	TRBD1	18	.	TRBV7-2	TGTGCCAGCAGCTTAGCGTCCGGGACAGGGGGCACTCACGGGGAGCTGTTTTTT	CASSLASGTGGTHGELFF
TRBJ1-1	TRBD1	14	.	TRBV5-1	TGCGCCAGCAGCCTGGGGACAGCGAACACTGAAGCTTTCTTT	CASSLGTANTEAFF
TRBJ1-1	TRBD1	16	.	TRBV5-1	TGCGCCAGCAGCTTGGCAATTGGGGCAGGGGGCACTGAAGCTTTCTTT	CASSLAIGAGGTEAFF
TRBJ1-6	TRBD1	16	.	TRBV30	TGTGCCTGGAGTGACAGACCGGGACAGGGATATTCACCCCTCCACTTT	CAWSDRPGQGYSPLHF
TRBJ1-6	.	15	.	TRBV28	TGTGCCAGCAGTTTACCGGGGGCAAATAATTCACCCCTCCACTTT	CASSLPGANNSPLHF
TRBJ2-5	TRBD1	15	.	TRBV25-1	TGTGCCAGCAGTGATCGGGACAGGGTTATTGAGACCCAGTACTTC	CASSDRDRVIETQYF
TRBJ2-5	TRBD2	13	.	TRBV3-1/TRBV3-2	TGTGCCAGCAGTCTAGGACTAGCGGAGACCCAGTACTTC	CASSLGLAETQYF
TRBJ1-1	TRBD1	13	once	TRBV6-5	TGTGCCAGCAGGGCCTCGGGGACAGCAGAAGCTTTCTTT	CASRASGTAEAFF
TRBJ1-5	.	13	.	TRBV2	TGTGCCAGCATGGACAGTGTTAATCAGCCCCAGCATTTT	CASMDSVNQPQHF
TRBJ1-2	.	14	few	TRBV27	TGTGCCAGCAGTTCCAATAGGCTCGGACATGGCTACACCTTC	CASSSNRLGHGYTF
TRBJ1-4	.	16	.	TRBV2	TGTGCCAGCAGCATTCGGGATTATTCAACTAATGAAAAACTGTTTTTT	CASSIRDYSTNEKLFF
TRBJ2-1	.	15	few	TRBV5-1	TGCGCCAGCAGCCGTGGACAGAGCTCCTACAATGAGCAGTTCTTC	CASSRGQSSYNEQFF
TRBJ1-1	TRBD1	15	.	TRBV5-1	TGCGCCAGCAGCTTTACAGGGGGCGGGAGCACTGAAGCTTTCTTT	CASSFTGGGSTEAFF
TRBJ2-5	.	14	.	TRBV5-1	TGCGCCAGCAGCCCCTTGCCCTTGGGAGAGACCCAGTACTTC	CASSPLPLGETQYF
TRBJ2-5	.	13	.	TRBV2	TGTGCCAGCAGGGGCAATGTGGGAAGCAACCAGTACTTC	CASRGNVGSNQYF
TRBJ1-4	.	14	.	TRBV6-6	TGTGCCAGCAGTTACTCGTCAGGGAGAGAAAAACTGTTTTTT	CASSYSSGREKLFF
TRBJ2-5	TRBD2	17	.	TRBV5-4	TGTGCCAGCAGCTTTTCAATGTTCGGACTAGCCGAGCGGACCCAGTACTTC	CASSFSMFGLAERTQYF
TRBJ1-4	.	15	once	TRBV2	TGTGCCAGCAGTTCTAAAGGGACCTTTAATGAAAAACTGTTTTTT	CASSSKGTFNEKLFF
TRBJ2-3	.	15	.	TRBV29-1	TGCAGCGTTGAAGACCGTAGTTCCCGCACAGATACGCAGTATTTT	CSVEDRSSRTDTQYF
TRBJ1-6	TRBD1	14	.	TRBV5-1	TGCGCCAGCAGCTCACAGGGGGCAGGTTCACCCCTCCACTTT	CASSSQGAGSPLHF
TRBJ2-3	.	15	.	TRBV7-3	TGTGCCAGCAGCTCACAGGGTCCTTCCACAGATACGCAGTATTTT	CASSSQGPSTDTQYF
TRBJ2-2	TRBD2	14	.	TRBV4-1	TGCGCCAGCAGCCAATACGGGAGGACCGGGGAGCTGTTTTTT	CASSQYGRTGELFF
TRBJ2-2	.	14	.	TRBV19	TGTGCCAGCCAGGGGTCCGCGAACACCGGGGAGCTGTTTTTT	CASQGSANTGELFF
TRBJ2-5	TRBD1	14	once	TRBV5-1	TGCGCCAGCGGAAGGACAGGGGGCCAAGAGACCCAGTACTTC	CASGRTGGQETQYF